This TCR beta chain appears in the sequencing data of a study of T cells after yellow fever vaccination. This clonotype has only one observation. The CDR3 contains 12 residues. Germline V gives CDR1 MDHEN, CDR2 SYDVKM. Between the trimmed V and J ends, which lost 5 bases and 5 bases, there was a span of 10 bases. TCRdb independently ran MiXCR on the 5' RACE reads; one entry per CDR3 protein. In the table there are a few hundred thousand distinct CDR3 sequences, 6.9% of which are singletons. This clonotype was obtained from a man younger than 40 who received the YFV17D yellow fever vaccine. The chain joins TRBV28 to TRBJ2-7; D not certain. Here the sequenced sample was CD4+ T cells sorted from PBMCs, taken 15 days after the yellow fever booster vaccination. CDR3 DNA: TGTGCCAGCAGTCCTCCTTGGGACGAGCAGTACTTC. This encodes CASSPPWDEQYF.